The clone carrying this TCR beta chain was found many times. Its antigen is unknown. With 4 bases removed from V and 1 base from J, the gap between germline ends came to 16 bases. The CDR3 sequence is 17 residues long. CDR1 and CDR2 (germline): MDHEN, SYDVKM. This entry belongs to a study of Graves' ophthalmopathy and Graves' hyperthyroidism. Study-level information: Specimen type is peripheral blood, obtained at initial diagnosis before any treatment.

CDR3 regions of TCR beta were amplified from RNA transcripts. RT-PCR in the first round used HTBI primers; a second-round multiplex PCR followed. MiXCR, applied by TCRdb to the multiplex PCR reads, yields one record per CDR3 protein. The data show about 370,000 distinct CDR3 sequences, 15% to 20% seen once. Ophthalmopathy cases showed moderate-to-severe activity, scoring CAS ≥3 and NOSPECS ≥4, with duration under 3 months. Broader study findings: Most thyroid clonotypes with frequency above 0.001 were detected in blood too. The model's prediction of ophthalmopathy progression had 70.59% sensitivity and approximately 77% specificity.

This chain connects TRBV28 to TRBJ1-4; tentatively, D is TRBD1 (5 bases). Sequenced: peripheral blood. This TCR came from a woman younger than 30 with Graves' ophthalmopathy. DNA of the CDR3: TGTGCCAGCAGTTCTACCGGGACTCGTCTAACTAATGAAAAACTGTTTTTT. It yields the protein CASSSTGTRLTNEKLFF.